The sequence of this T cell receptor (beta chain) was determined in a study of shared clonotypes between healthy human individuals. Study overall: Plates per donor: three CD4 naive, three CD4 memory, two CD8 naive, one CD8 memory.

Study-wide results and caveats: The study found about 5.1% of naive CD4 clonotypes shared across a few donors.

Study donors comprised healthy, HIV-negative adults devoid of recent acute infection or vaccination. Per the authors' pipeline: With immunoSEQ giving junction-only sequences and no quality scores, filtering differed. Clones were sequenced by immunoSEQ multiplex PCR, and TCRdb holds only the in-frame ones, with some missing. From that table come the V and J calls and clone size; the DNA was used to work out D and trimming. The data show fewer than 3 million clones, under 95% seen once. Looked up from germline, CDR1 is KGHSH and CDR2 is LQKENI. The CDR3 contains 17 residues. Between the trimmed V and J ends, which lost 0 bases and 2 bases, there was a span of 11 bases. Points on this clone: No antigen is known for it.

The chain uses TRBV18 and TRBJ2-6, with TRBD2 as a possible D gene (6 bases). The sequencing sample was made of naive CD4+ T cells from PBMCs. Subset specified: CD45RA+ positively selected. The sequence was collected from a man younger than 35 in good health. Some clones in this sample may be carry-over from other donors' samples. Here the CDR3 reads CASSPPGSLAGANVLTF. In DNA, the CDR3 is TGTGCCAGCTCACCACCCGGGAGCTTGGCTGGGGCCAACGTCCTGACTTTC.